The T cell receptor (beta chain) under discussion was sequenced for a study of vaccination and CD4 T cells after COVID-19. Study findings and constraints: Spike mono-reactivity applied to 304 of 307 vaccine-specific clones detected in convalescent patients.

CDR1 is MNHEY and CDR2 is SVGAGI in the germline V gene. The CDR3 is 15 amino acids. V was pared by 4 bases and J by 8 bases, with 9 bases of the junction left unmatched. A few counts support this clonotype. The antigen is not known. The Oncomine TCR Beta short-read assay sequenced DNA from cultured CD4+ T cells. Cultures of CD4+ T cells served as the source for extracting genomic DNA. TCRdb recomputed calls from the PCR reads with MiXCR, one row per CDR3 protein. There are just under 10,000 distinct CDR3 sequences in the sample; about 51% occur only once, and 39% lies in the top ten. Noted treatment: approximately nine-day PBMC culture with coronavirus spike peptide pools or control peptides (ViraFEST assay). The authors replaced half the medium with fresh IL-2 medium on days 3 and 7.

The chain recombines TRBV6-5 with TRBJ2-1; TRBD2 matches at 9 bases. Specimen: CD4+ T cells from blood, cultured in vitro. This TCR came from a human donor who had recovered from COVID-19. CDR3 protein: CASSSRGGGADEQFF. The DNA of the CDR3 is TGTGCCAGCAGTTCCCGGGGCGGGGGGGCGGATGAGCAGTTCTTC.